The rows below give T cell receptor beta chains drawn from one sample of a study of CD8 T cells in Susac syndrome. TCRdb reprocessed the immunoSEQ multiplex PCR reads via MiXCR and lists one record per CDR3 protein. This sample carries some 150,000 distinct CDR3 sequences, approximately 95% of them seen once, and the ten largest clones take 0.15% to 0.2%. The sample taken for sequencing was CD4+ T cells from PBMCs. The receptors stem from a human donor with Susac syndrome. CDR3s include the opening cysteine and the closing phenylalanine or tryptophan. The order of the fields is J gene, D gene, V gene, clone size, CDR3 protein, CDR3 DNA. D genes are given only for firm matches. Where a row states a size, it is once, few, many or the class of an expanded clone; other rows omit it.

j_call: TRBJ2-2
d_call: -
v_call: TRBV29-1
clone_size: -
cdr3_aa: CSVQKETRTGELFF
cdr3_nt: TGCAGCGTTCAGAAGGAGACACGTACCGGGGAGCTGTTTTTT

j_call: TRBJ2-1
d_call: TRBD2
v_call: TRBV4-1
clone_size: -
cdr3_aa: CASHPGGPNEQFF
cdr3_nt: TGCGCCAGTCACCCGGGGGGGCCGAATGAGCAGTTCTTC

j_call: TRBJ2-5
d_call: TRBD1
v_call: TRBV12-5
clone_size: -
cdr3_aa: CASGLGAGGGQETQYF
cdr3_nt: TGTGCTAGTGGTTTGGGGGCAGGGGGTGGCCAAGAGACCCAGTACTTC

j_call: TRBJ2-7
d_call: -
v_call: TRBV5-1
clone_size: -
cdr3_aa: CASSLDPRDSEQYF
cdr3_nt: TGCGCCAGCAGCTTGGATCCCAGGGATTCCGAGCAGTACTTC

j_call: TRBJ2-5
d_call: -
v_call: TRBV18
clone_size: -
cdr3_aa: CASSPGQDETQYF
cdr3_nt: TGTGCCAGCTCACCGGGTCAGGACGAGACCCAGTACTTC

j_call: TRBJ1-2
d_call: -
v_call: TRBV29-1
clone_size: -
cdr3_aa: CSVTEGDYGYTF
cdr3_nt: TGCAGCGTAACGGAGGGGGACTATGGCTACACCTTC

j_call: TRBJ2-5
d_call: -
v_call: TRBV9
clone_size: once
cdr3_aa: CASSGRGSPQETQYF
cdr3_nt: TGTGCCAGCAGCGGTCGGGGGTCCCCCCAAGAGACCCAGTACTTC

j_call: TRBJ1-2
d_call: -
v_call: TRBV5-1
clone_size: -
cdr3_aa: CASSLDGANYGYTF
cdr3_nt: TGCGCCAGCAGCTTGGACGGAGCTAACTATGGCTACACCTTC

j_call: TRBJ1-1
d_call: TRBD1
v_call: TRBV5-4
clone_size: once
cdr3_aa: CASSPPQGADTEAFF
cdr3_nt: TGTGCCAGCAGTCCCCCCCAGGGGGCGGACACTGAAGCTTTCTTT

j_call: TRBJ1-4
d_call: TRBD1
v_call: TRBV7-6
clone_size: -
cdr3_aa: CASSGTANEKLFF
cdr3_nt: TGTGCCAGCAGTGGGACAGCGAATGAAAAACTGTTTTTT

j_call: TRBJ2-1
d_call: -
v_call: TRBV29-1
clone_size: -
cdr3_aa: CSGIFNEQFF
cdr3_nt: TGCAGCGGAATATTTAATGAGCAGTTCTTC

j_call: TRBJ1-2
d_call: -
v_call: TRBV25-1
clone_size: -
cdr3_aa: CASSDRDNYGYTF
cdr3_nt: TGTGCCAGCAGTGACAGGGATAACTATGGCTACACCTTC

j_call: TRBJ1-2
d_call: -
v_call: TRBV5-4
clone_size: -
cdr3_aa: CASSVGTASNYGYTF
cdr3_nt: TGTGCCAGCAGCGTTGGAACAGCGTCTAACTATGGCTACACCTTC

j_call: TRBJ2-1
d_call: -
v_call: TRBV20-1
clone_size: -
cdr3_aa: CSARAQGSQFF
cdr3_nt: TGCAGTGCTAGAGCTCAGGGATCCCAGTTCTTC

j_call: TRBJ1-6
d_call: TRBD1
v_call: TRBV7-9
clone_size: -
cdr3_aa: CASSTRQGANSPLHF
cdr3_nt: TGTGCCAGCAGCACACGACAGGGGGCGAATTCACCCCTCCACTTT

j_call: TRBJ2-5
d_call: -
v_call: TRBV5-1
clone_size: -
cdr3_aa: CASASLRGEGETQYF
cdr3_nt: TGCGCCAGCGCGTCTCTACGGGGCGAGGGGGAGACCCAGTACTTC

j_call: TRBJ2-5
d_call: -
v_call: TRBV2
clone_size: few
cdr3_aa: CASSVTQETQYF
cdr3_nt: TGTGCCAGCAGTGTCACCCAAGAGACCCAGTACTTC

j_call: TRBJ1-6
d_call: -
v_call: TRBV6-5
clone_size: few
cdr3_aa: CASGAPLHF
cdr3_nt: TGTGCCAGCGGGGCACCCCTCCACTTT

j_call: TRBJ2-1
d_call: -
v_call: TRBV20-1
clone_size: -
cdr3_aa: CSARDRDEQFF
cdr3_nt: TGCAGTGCTAGAGACCGGGATGAGCAGTTCTTC

j_call: TRBJ2-4
d_call: TRBD1
v_call: TRBV3-1
clone_size: -
cdr3_aa: CASSEPGQGAAKNIQYF
cdr3_nt: TGTGCCAGCAGCGAACCGGGACAGGGGGCGGCCAAAAACATTCAGTACTTC

j_call: TRBJ2-1
d_call: -
v_call: TRBV20-1
clone_size: -
cdr3_aa: CSAKRGSSSYNEQFF
cdr3_nt: TGCAGTGCCAAACGGGGATCGAGCTCCTACAATGAGCAGTTCTTC

j_call: TRBJ2-3
d_call: TRBD2
v_call: TRBV4-3
clone_size: -
cdr3_aa: CASSQDLPGTRPLDTQYF
cdr3_nt: TGCGCCAGCAGCCAAGATCTCCCTGGGACTAGACCTCTGGATACGCAGTATTTT

j_call: TRBJ2-5
d_call: -
v_call: TRBV7-9
clone_size: -
cdr3_aa: CATGIQETQYF
cdr3_nt: TGTGCCACCGGGATTCAAGAGACCCAGTACTTC

j_call: TRBJ2-7
d_call: -
v_call: TRBV20-1
clone_size: -
cdr3_aa: CSAGVGGFYEQYF
cdr3_nt: TGCAGTGCTGGCGTCGGGGGTTTCTACGAGCAGTACTTC

j_call: TRBJ2-7
d_call: -
v_call: TRBV7-9
clone_size: -
cdr3_aa: CASRSQGKNYEQYF
cdr3_nt: TGTGCCAGCAGATCTCAGGGGAAAAACTACGAGCAGTACTTC

j_call: TRBJ2-1
d_call: -
v_call: TRBV29-1
clone_size: -
cdr3_aa: CSATVLADEQFF
cdr3_nt: TGCAGCGCCACCGTCTTAGCCGATGAGCAGTTCTTC

j_call: TRBJ1-2
d_call: -
v_call: TRBV29-1
clone_size: -
cdr3_aa: CSVLQGRGGYTF
cdr3_nt: TGCAGCGTCCTACAGGGCCGAGGGGGCTACACCTTC

j_call: TRBJ2-7
d_call: -
v_call: TRBV12-3/TRBV12-4
clone_size: -
cdr3_aa: CASSSQSFYEQYF
cdr3_nt: TGTGCCAGCAGTTCACAGAGTTTCTACGAGCAGTACTTC

j_call: TRBJ2-2
d_call: -
v_call: TRBV9
clone_size: -
cdr3_aa: CASSDSGANTGELFF
cdr3_nt: TGTGCCAGCAGCGACTCGGGGGCTAACACCGGGGAGCTGTTTTTT

j_call: TRBJ1-2
d_call: -
v_call: TRBV12-3/TRBV12-4
clone_size: -
cdr3_aa: CASSFPGTKLTF
cdr3_nt: TGTGCCAGCAGTTTCCCCGGGACCAAGCTCACCTTC

j_call: TRBJ1-6
d_call: -
v_call: TRBV12-3/TRBV12-4
clone_size: once
cdr3_aa: CASRGMRGSPLHF
cdr3_nt: TGTGCCAGCCGCGGGATGAGGGGTTCACCCCTCCACTTT

j_call: TRBJ2-7
d_call: -
v_call: TRBV19
clone_size: once
cdr3_aa: CATQRDGGYEQYF
cdr3_nt: TGTGCCACTCAACGGGACGGAGGCTACGAGCAGTACTTC

j_call: TRBJ1-5
d_call: -
v_call: TRBV5-4
clone_size: -
cdr3_aa: CASSLRGEGNQPQHF
cdr3_nt: TGTGCCAGCAGCTTGCGGGGGGAAGGGAATCAGCCCCAGCATTTT